This is a list of T cell receptor beta chains from one sample in a study of shared clonotypes between healthy human individuals. The repertoire was sequenced with immunoSEQ multiplex PCR; TCRdb's copy has only in-frame clones and lacks some. The data hold around 2,000,000 clones, with 85% to 95% observed a single time. The source material was naive CD8+ T cells sorted from blood. The source of these receptors is a young man in good health. The CDR3 runs from the conserved cysteine through the conserved F or W. D genes are given only for firm matches. A row's size may be missing; if present it is once, few, many or a size class.

TRBV6-5,-,few,TRBJ1-4,TGTGCCAGCAGTTACTCTTATCCCGGTAATGAAAAACTGTTTTTT,CASSYSYPGNEKLFF
TRBV28,-,-,TRBJ2-7,TGTGCCAGCAGACAAACGGGCCTCCTCTCCTACGAGCAGTACTTC,CASRQTGLLSYEQYF
TRBV27,TRBD1,-,TRBJ2-3,TGTGCCAGCAGTTATAACAGGGGACCCACAGATACGCAGTATTTT,CASSYNRGPTDTQYF
TRBV6-5,TRBD1,-,TRBJ1-2,TGTGCCAGCAGTAACCGGGACAGGGGTTACTATGGCTACACCTTC,CASSNRDRGYYGYTF
TRBV7-2,TRBD1,-,TRBJ2-7,TGTGCCAGCAGCTTGGCCGGGACAGCCTACGAGCAGTACTTC,CASSLAGTAYEQYF
TRBV9,-,-,TRBJ1-1,TGTGCCAGCAGCGTATCCCCCGGGGCGATAATGAACACTGAAGCTTTCTTT,CASSVSPGAIMNTEAFF
TRBV27,TRBD2,-,TRBJ2-1,TGTGCCAGCAGTTTGGCCCTAGCGGGGGGGGACAATGAGCAGTTCTTC,CASSLALAGGDNEQFF
TRBV18,-,-,TRBJ2-7,TGTGCCAGCTCACCGGGGGCGAGCTCCTACGAGCAGTACTTC,CASSPGASSYEQYF
TRBV5-5,TRBD2,-,TRBJ2-5,TGTGCCAGCAGCTTGGGGCCCAGCGGGAGGACTCAAGAGACCCAGTACTTC,CASSLGPSGRTQETQYF
TRBV5-4,TRBD1,-,TRBJ1-1,TGTGCCAGCAGCTCGGGACAGGGTATGGGCACTGAAGCTTTCTTT,CASSSGQGMGTEAFF
TRBV2,-,-,TRBJ2-7,TGTGCCAGCATGCAGTTCTACGAGCAGTACTTC,CASMQFYEQYF
TRBV7-9,-,-,TRBJ2-5,TGTGCCAGCCGATTCCCGAGCAGTGAGACCCAGTACTTC,CASRFPSSETQYF
TRBV4-1,-,once,TRBJ1-1,TGCGCCAGCAGCCAAAAAGGATGGACGGCAGAAGCTTTCTTT,CASSQKGWTAEAFF
TRBV19,-,once,TRBJ1-5,TGTGCCAGTGGGGCGGGGATCGGACAGCCCCAGCATTTT,CASGAGIGQPQHF
TRBV10-2,TRBD1,-,TRBJ2-7,TGCGCCAGCAGCCAGCCGGGACAGGTGACTCTTTCTTTCTACGAGCAGTACTTC,CASSQPGQVTLSFYEQYF
TRBV9,TRBD2,-,TRBJ2-1,TGTGCCAGCAGCAGGGTAGGGTTCCTAGCGGGAGGCCCCGATGAGCAGTTCTTC,CASSRVGFLAGGPDEQFF
TRBV19,TRBD1,-,TRBJ1-1,TGTGCCAGTAGTCCGGACAGGTTCATGAACACTGAAGCTTTCTTT,CASSPDRFMNTEAFF
TRBV7-9,TRBD1,-,TRBJ2-7,TGTGCCAGCAGCTTCCCCCGGGACAGGGGTTCCTACGAGCAGTACTTC,CASSFPRDRGSYEQYF
TRBV13,TRBD2,-,TRBJ2-2,TGTGCCAGCAGTTCGGGGACTAGCGGGAGGTACACCGGGGAGCTGTTTTTT,CASSSGTSGRYTGELFF
TRBV12-5,TRBD1,-,TRBJ1-5,TGTGCTACCCGGACAGGTGAGAGCAATCAGCCCCAGCATTTT,CATRTGESNQPQHF
TRBV19,-,-,TRBJ2-7,TGTGCCAGTACGGGCCGTTATCCCTACGAGCAGTACTTC,CASTGRYPYEQYF
TRBV9,TRBD2,-,TRBJ2-7,TGTGCCAGCAGCGTAGGACTAGCCGGCTACGAGCAGTACTTC,CASSVGLAGYEQYF
TRBV9,-,-,TRBJ2-4,TGTGCCAGCAGCGTAGGCCAGGGGCAGGGGAACATTCAGTACTTC,CASSVGQGQGNIQYF
TRBV30,-,-,TRBJ2-4,TGTGCCTGGAGCTTTCCCTCTGGGAAAAACATTCAGTACTTC,CAWSFPSGKNIQYF
TRBV13,-,-,TRBJ2-5,TGTGCCAGCAGCCCCCCCTGGGACACCCAAGAGACCCAGTACTTC,CASSPPWDTQETQYF
TRBV9,-,-,TRBJ1-5,TGTGCCAGCAGCCCCGCAGGGTCAAGCAATCAGCCCCAGCATTTT,CASSPAGSSNQPQHF
TRBV5-1,-,-,TRBJ1-1,TGCGCCAGCAGCTTGGGAGTTGCAGGGTACACTGAAGCTTTCTTT,CASSLGVAGYTEAFF
TRBV4-1,-,-,TRBJ2-1,TGCGCCAGCAGCCACGTCATGGATGAGCAGTTCTTC,CASSHVMDEQFF
TRBV6-5,-,-,TRBJ1-1,TGTGCCAGCAGTCAACTTGGGGAGAACACTGAAGCTTTCTTT,CASSQLGENTEAFF
TRBV13,-,-,TRBJ2-1,TGTGCCAGCAGCTTAGCGCTAGACCTTTACAATGAGCAGTTCTTC,CASSLALDLYNEQFF
TRBV29-1,TRBD2,-,TRBJ2-7,TGCAGCGTTCTCCATCTAGCGGGAGAGTCCTACGAGCAGTACTTC,CSVLHLAGESYEQYF
TRBV11-2,TRBD2,-,TRBJ2-3,TGTGCCAGCAGCTTAGTTCTAGGACTAGCGGCCACAGATACGCAGTATTTT,CASSLVLGLAATDTQYF
TRBV10-3,TRBD1,-,TRBJ1-5,TGTGCCATCAGTGAGTCTTGGGGACAGCAGCAGCCCCAGCATTTT,CAISESWGQQQPQHF
TRBV29-1,-,once,TRBJ2-3,TGCAGCGTTGACCCCGGGCGGACCACAGATACGCAGTATTTT,CSVDPGRTTDTQYF
TRBV29-1,-,-,TRBJ1-1,TGCAGCGCCTTCGGAGAGGGAAGAGCGTTTGAAGCTTTCTTT,CSAFGEGRAFEAFF
TRBV6-5,TRBD1,once,TRBJ1-2,TGTGCCAGCAGTCGACAGGGGCTGAACTATGGCTACACCTTC,CASSRQGLNYGYTF
TRBV7-6,-,-,TRBJ1-1,TGTGCCAGCAGCTTAGCACCGAACACTGAAGCTTTCTTT,CASSLAPNTEAFF
TRBV13,TRBD2,-,TRBJ2-5,TGTGCCAGCAGCTCCCACCCGCTTAGCGGGGAAGAGACCCAGTACTTC,CASSSHPLSGEETQYF
TRBV5-1,-,-,TRBJ2-1,TGCGCCAGCAGCTCGGGACTCGCTAGCTCCTACAATGAGCAGTTCTTC,CASSSGLASSYNEQFF
TRBV18,-,once,TRBJ1-1,TGTGCCAGCTCTCCAGGACGGGAGGTTAACACTGAAGCTTTCTTT,CASSPGREVNTEAFF
TRBV13,-,-,TRBJ2-3,TGTGCCAGCAGCTTAACGGGGGCTCAGGGAGATACGCAGTATTTT,CASSLTGAQGDTQYF
TRBV9,-,-,TRBJ2-3,TGTGCCAGCAGCGATCTCATGGAGAGCACAGATACGCAGTATTTT,CASSDLMESTDTQYF
TRBV28,TRBD1,-,TRBJ1-4,TGTGCCAGCAGCCCCCGACAGGGAGGGGATAGGGAAAAACTGTTTTTT,CASSPRQGGDREKLFF
TRBV19,-,-,TRBJ1-1,TGTGCCAGTAGTCATCGTCTCCCCTGGGGCACTGAAGCTTTCTTT,CASSHRLPWGTEAFF
TRBV28,TRBD1,-,TRBJ2-7,TGTGCCAGCAGCTTCTCCTGGACAGGGGTGGGGGAGCAGTACTTC,CASSFSWTGVGEQYF
TRBV9,TRBD1,-,TRBJ2-7,TGTGCCAGCAGCTCCGGACAGGGTTTCTCCTACGAGCAGTACTTC,CASSSGQGFSYEQYF
TRBV6-5,-,-,TRBJ1-6,TGTGCCAGCAGTTATAGGGAAAGCGATTCACCCCTCCACTTT,CASSYRESDSPLHF
TRBV5-1,-,-,TRBJ1-1,TGCGCCAGCAGCTTTTTGGCGCAGACTCCGACCACTGAAGCTTTCTTT,CASSFLAQTPTTEAFF